These 26 T cell receptor beta chains came from one sample sequenced in a study of OX40 agonist ivuxolimab in advanced cancers. The protocol was immunoSEQ multiplex PCR, while the TCRdb copy is restricted to in-frame clones and leaves out a portion. The sample yields around 78,000 clones, over 75% seen once. This specimen was CD4+ or CD8+ T cells sorted from blood, taken in a trial of the OX40 agonist ivuxolimab. The receptors here all came from an adult with an advanced solid tumor such as melanoma, head and neck, liver or kidney cancer.

This clone was detected once. The chain combines TRBV27 with TRBJ1-4; D unclear. Trimming removed 6 bases from V and 4 bases from J, with 15 bases in between. The germline gives CDR1 MNHEY, CDR2 SMNVEV (reference sequence). The CDR3 consists of 15 residues. The CDR3 DNA reads TGTGCCAGCAGGTGGAGGGCGCTTGGTAATGAAAAACTGTTTTTT. This encodes CASRWRALGNEKLFF.

This sequence joins TRBV19 and TRBJ2-1; D unclear. The CDR3 runs 13 residues. Germline values: CDR1 LNHDA, CDR2 SQIVND (reference sequence). V was pared by 6 bases and J by 5 bases, with 11 bases between. The CDR3 region is CASSGRGNNEQFF. The DNA for the CDR3 is TGTGCCAGTAGCGGGCGCGGTAACAATGAGCAGTTCTTC.

This clone came up once. The V gene is TRBV28, the J gene TRBJ2-2; 11 bases map to TRBD2. The CDR3 has 17 amino acids. With 6 bases clipped from V and 1 base from J, the junction kept 7 bases outside the gene matches. The germline V gene encodes CDR1 MDHEN and CDR2 SYDVKM. In nucleotides, the CDR3 is TGTGCCAGCAGGCAGATAGGGACTAGCGGGAACACCGGGGAGCTGTTTTTT. Translated: CASRQIGTSGNTGELFF.

The chain couples TRBV9 to TRBJ1-2, with D hard to call. V lost 1 base to trimming and J lost 2 bases, with 9 bases between them. The germline V gene has CDR1 SGDLS and CDR2 YYNGEE. CDR3 length equals 14 residues. The CDR3 loop reads CASSVTTANYGYTF. The CDR3 DNA sequence: TGTGCCAGCAGCGTAACTACAGCGAACTATGGCTACACCTTC.

This sequence joins TRBV29-1 and TRBJ2-2; D may be TRBD2 (6 bases). The CDR3 covers 14 residues. CDR1 and CDR2 from the germline V gene are SQVTM and ANQGSEA. Between the trimmed V and J ends, which lost 4 bases and 9 bases, there was a span of 18 bases. CDR3: CSVGTARGRRELFF. The CDR3 DNA reads as TGCAGCGTTGGGACCGCGCGGGGTAGGCGGGAGCTGTTTTTT.

V gene TRBV5-1 combines with J gene TRBJ2-1; the match to TRBD2 covers 9 bases. The V gene end was trimmed by 5 bases and the J gene end by 6 bases; junction bases not matched to a gene: 12. CDR3 length equals 16 residues. The germline CDR1 and CDR2 sequences are SGHRS and YFSETQ. This CDR3 is CASSPLGREGLNEQFF. The CDR3, as DNA: TGCGCCAGCAGTCCCCTCGGGCGGGAGGGCCTCAATGAGCAGTTCTTC.

Regarding this clone: An end of the junction does not agree with germline; a read error may underlie this. The genes are TRBV7-2 and TRBJ2-5, with D unresolved. CDR1 is SGHTA, CDR2 FQGNSA, per germline. The CDR3 covers 12 residues. The CDR3 region is CASSSPQEIQYF. CDR3 DNA: TGTGCCAGCAGCTCCCCCCAAGAGATCCAGTACTTC.

The chain recombines TRBV5-4 with TRBJ1-1, with 8 bases aligning to TRBD1. The germline gives CDR1 SGHNT, CDR2 YYREEE (reference sequence). The V gene end was trimmed by 5 bases and the J gene end by 5 bases; junction bases not matched to a gene: 8. The CDR3 contains 14 residues. CDR3 in amino acids: CASSKQGVDTEAFF. The CDR3 DNA reads as TGTGCCAGCAGTAAACAGGGGGTCGATACTGAAGCTTTCTTT.

CDR3 sequence (DNA): TGTGCCAGAGGGGTCACAGATACGCAGTATTTT. It specifies CARGVTDTQYF. The rearrangement uses TRBV2 and TRBJ2-3, with D possibly being TRBD1 (5 bases). Germline assignment: CDR1 SNHLY and CDR2 FYNNEI. This CDR3 contains 11 residues. The V end lost 9 bases, the J end lost 2 bases, and 6 bases lay between the germline ends.

The genes are TRBV7-8 and TRBJ2-5; 7 positions match TRBD1. V lost 2 bases and J lost 5; bases outside the gene matches: 11. Germline V lookup: CDR1 SGHVS, CDR2 FQNEAQ. This CDR3 comprises 16 residues. The DNA of the CDR3 is TGTGCCAGCAGCTTACGGGCAGGGATAGGGGGCGAGACCCAGTACTTC. It translates to CASSLRAGIGGETQYF.

The table lists this clone with a few counts. The chain is built from TRBV6-1 and TRBJ1-2; D gene ambiguous. This CDR3 is built from 12 residues. Germline lookup yields CDR1 MNHNS and CDR2 SASEGT. V was clipped by 1 base and J by 4 bases, with 4 bases between them. In DNA, the CDR3 is TGTGCCAGCAGTGAAGGGCTCTATGGCTACACCTTC. Encoded protein: CASSEGLYGYTF.

The chain is built from TRBV9 and TRBJ1-3; D remains ambiguous. The CDR3 sequence is 15 residues long. V was clipped by 0 bases and J by 0 bases, with 7 bases between them. Germline assignment: CDR1 SGDLS and CDR2 YYNGEE. DNA for the CDR3: TGTGCCAGCAGCGTAGGGCCGGTCTCTGGAAACACCATATATTTT. Protein: CASSVGPVSGNTIYF.

The chain joins TRBV7-2 to TRBJ2-5; 7 bases match TRBD1. The CDR3 is 14 amino acids. Germline-derived CDR1 and CDR2 are SGHTA and FQGNSA. The V segment lost 4 bases and the J segment 3 bases; nucleotides outside the gene matches: 5. CDR3 coding DNA: TGTGCCAGCAGCTCCCAGGACAGGAAAGAGACCCAGTACTTC. Protein product: CASSSQDRKETQYF.

The chain employs TRBV4-1 and TRBJ2-4, with D unresolved. V was clipped by 1 base and J by 1 base, with 11 bases between them. Germline V CDR1 and CDR2: MGHRA, YSYEKL. The CDR3 is 16 residues long. The CDR3 is CASSQASPRAKNIQYF. The CDR3 DNA sequence: TGCGCCAGCAGCCAAGCCAGTCCTCGGGCCAAAAACATTCAGTACTTC.

The rearrangement links TRBV4-1 to TRBJ1-2; 8 bases line up with TRBD1. Germline values: CDR1 MGHRA, CDR2 YSYEKL. CDR3 size: 17 residues. Trimming removed 1 base from V and 3 bases from J; junction bases left unmatched: 10. The CDR3 nucleotides read TGCGCCAGCAGCCAAGGTCGGGGCAGGGGGCGCCACTATGGCTACACCTTC. It specifies CASSQGRGRGRHYGYTF.

Points on this clone: The sample holds other DNA sequences that translate to the same CDR3. The chain couples TRBV27 to TRBJ1-1; no clear D. V lost 2 bases, J lost 4 bases, and 17 bases lay in between. This CDR3 has 16 residues. Per germline, CDR1 MNHEY and CDR2 SMNVEV (reference sequence). In DNA form, the CDR3 reads TGTGCCAGCAGTTTACAGGTGACGGGAGTGGCCACTGAAGCTTTCTTT. Protein sequence: CASSLQVTGVATEAFF.

This clone occurred a few times. The chain has TRBV6-1 and TRBJ2-7; D gene unclear. Trimming took off 7 bases at V and 2 bases at J, with 9 bases between the two ends. Germline assignment: CDR1 MNHNS and CDR2 SASEGT. This CDR3 is 12 amino acids long. CDR3 region: CASTATAYEQYF. The CDR3 region has the DNA TGTGCCAGCACCGCGACTGCCTACGAGCAGTACTTC.

The gene calls are TRBV4-1 and TRBJ1-2; maybe TRBD1 (5 bases). V was cut by 1 base and J by 4 bases, with 13 bases left in between. CDR3 length equals 15 residues. The germline CDR1 and CDR2 sequences are MGHRA and YSYEKL. CDR3 residues: CASSQAGSGIYGYTF. CDR3 coding DNA: TGCGCCAGCAGCCAAGCGGGTTCAGGGATCTATGGCTACACCTTC.

The chain joins TRBV6-5 to TRBJ2-3, with D perhaps matching TRBD1 (5 bases). Trimming cost V 7 bases and J 2 bases, with 16 bases left between them. CDR1 MNHEY and CDR2 SVGAGI come from the germline V gene. CDR3 size: 15 residues. Here the CDR3 reads CASNVQAIHTDTQYF. CDR3 sequence (DNA): TGTGCCAGCAACGTACAGGCCATACACACAGATACGCAGTATTTT.

This chain joins TRBV11-3 and TRBJ2-5; the match to TRBD2 covers 14 bases. The trim removed 5 bases at V and 5 bases at J, leaving 7 bases unmatched. This CDR3 comprises 16 residues. Germline V gene sequence: CDR1 SGHNT, CDR2 YENEEA. The CDR3 region is CASSQGLAGVGETQYF. The CDR3 DNA is TGTGCCAGCAGCCAGGGACTAGCGGGAGTGGGGGAGACCCAGTACTTC. The whole variable domain, filled in from reference TRBV11-3 and TRBJ2-5, reads EAGVVQSPRYKIIEKKQPVAFWCNPISGHNTLYWYLQNLGQGPELLIRYENEEAVDDSQLPKDRFSAERLKGVDSTLKIQPAELGDSAVYLCASSQGLAGVGETQYFGPGTRLLVL.

This rearrangement joins TRBV21-1 to TRBJ1-2; the table assigns TRBD1, which was not confirmed against the DNA. TRBV21-1 is given as a pseudogene. This CDR3 has 16 amino acids. CDR3 DNA: TGTGCCAGCAACAAACCGGGACAGGGGCCCCACTATGGCTACACCTTC. As protein: CASNKPGQGPHYGYTF.

This rearrangement joins TRBV11-3 to TRBJ2-2; D might be TRBD1 (6 bases). Germline V gene data show CDR1 as SGHNT and CDR2 as YENEEA. The CDR3 has 15 amino acids. V dropped 4 bases and J dropped 0 bases, with 9 bases sitting between them. The CDR3 bases are TGTGCCAGCAGCTCCGGGACAACGAACACCGGGGAGCTGTTTTTT. This gives the protein CASSSGTTNTGELFF. Looking up the rest from reference TRBV11-3 and TRBJ2-2 gives the full variable domain: EAGVVQSPRYKIIEKKQPVAFWCNPISGHNTLYWYLQNLGQGPELLIRYENEEAVDDSQLPKDRFSAERLKGVDSTLKIQPAELGDSAVYLCASSSGTTNTGELFFGEGSRLTVL.

This clone was counted between two and nine times. The chain couples TRBV6-1 to TRBJ1-5; D is unclear. The CDR3 contains 15 residues. Trimming shortened V by 4 bases and J by 2 bases, and 12 bases separated the two germline ends. Germline CDR1 and CDR2: MNHNS and SASEGT. The CDR3 nucleotides are TGTGCCAGCAGTGTGTTGGGCTTTGGCAATCAGCCCCAGCATTTT. Its protein product is CASSVLGFGNQPQHF.

This rearrangement joins TRBV10-1 to TRBJ1-4; the D is unclear. The germline gives CDR1 WNHNN, CDR2 SYGVQD (reference sequence). The V end lost 4 bases, the J end lost 6 bases, and 15 bases lay between the germline ends. The CDR3 contains 15 residues. The CDR3 DNA sequence: TGCGCCAGCAGTGGGGCAGCCGGCGGGGATGAAAAACTGTTTTTT. Its protein product is CASSGAAGGDEKLFF.

The chain employs TRBV7-9 and TRBJ2-7; possible D gene TRBD1, 5 bases. Per germline, CDR1 SEHNR and CDR2 FQNEAQ (reference sequence). Trimming took off 4 bases at V and 3 bases at J, with 13 bases between the two ends. CDR3 length: 14 amino acids. CDR3 sequence (DNA): TGTGCCAGCAGCTCTTGGGGCAGCAACTACGAGCAGTACTTC. It is translated as CASSSWGSNYEQYF.

The chain links TRBV6-1 to TRBJ1-1; 7 positions agree with TRBD1. CDR3 length: 13 residues. The V segment lost 10 bases and the J segment 4 bases; nucleotides outside the gene matches: 9. Germline V CDR1 and CDR2: MNHNS, SASEGT. CDR3 sequence reads: CATTGQRVTEAFF. In nucleotides, the CDR3 is TGTGCCACCACGGGACAGCGGGTCACTGAAGCTTTCTTT.